The present T cell receptor (beta chain) was sequenced within a study of blood T cell repertoires in COVID-19. Study context: Samples representing acute and convalescent COVID-19 were sourced from the United States, Italy and Spain. PBMCs, B-cell-depleted T cells, or T cells provided the cDNA or gDNA that made up the material.

Per the original data handling: Quantification of nucleated cells was approximated via reference gene primer amplification. Here immunoSEQ multiplex PCR was the method, and the copy in TCRdb shows in-frame clones only, minus some. V, J and clone size derive from that table, while D and trimming were established from the DNA sequence. The repertoire holds roughly 280,000 clones, with 70% to 90% as singletons. Germline-derived CDR1 and CDR2 are SQVTM and ANQGSEA. This CDR3 comprises 14 residues. The V and J ends lost 2 bases and 5 bases respectively, with 15 bases between them. This TCR was sampled from a man in his sixties who had recovered from COVID-19. The V gene is TRBV29-1, the J gene TRBJ2-5; D might be TRBD2 (5 bases). Input material: peripheral blood. The CDR3 reads CSVESFGIAETQYF. The CDR3 region has the DNA TGCAGCGTTGAAAGCTTTGGGATAGCGGAGACCCAGTACTTC.